The 30 T cell receptor beta chains below all came from one sample that was sequenced in a study of OX40 agonist ivuxolimab in advanced cancers. Only in-frame clones appear in the TCRdb table, and some are missing; sequencing was by immunoSEQ multiplex PCR. The sample yields 15,000 to 25,000 clones, approximately 79% seen once. The sequences come from CD4+ or CD8+ T cells sorted from blood, collected in a trial of the OX40 agonist ivuxolimab. The origin of the receptors is an adult with an advanced solid tumor such as melanoma, head and neck, liver or kidney cancer.

This chain uses TRBV7-9 with TRBJ1-6; D unclear. Germline assignment: CDR1 SEHNR and CDR2 FQNEAQ (reference sequence). The CDR3 consists of 14 residues. V was cut by 3 bases and J by 5 bases, with 8 bases left in between. The CDR3 spells CASSFYGDNSPLHF. CDR3 DNA: TGTGCCAGCAGCTTCTACGGGGATAATTCACCCCTCCACTTT. The full variable domain, its missing parts supplied by reference TRBV7-9 and TRBJ1-6, is DTGVSQNPRHKITKRGQNVTFRCDPISEHNRLYWYRQTLGQGPEFLTYFQNEAQLEKSRLLSDRFSAERPKGSFSTLEIQRTEQGDSAMYLCASSFYGDNSPLHFGNGTRLTVT.

The table lists this clone with a count of one. The genes are TRBV30 and TRBJ1-5; a weak D match, TRBD1 (5 bases). V was cut by 4 bases and J by 0 bases, with 10 bases left in between. The length of the CDR3 is 14 residues. Germline CDR1 is GTSNPN and CDR2 is SVGIG (reference sequence). The CDR3 DNA reads as TGTGCCTGGAATGGGGGAGTTAGCAATCAGCCCCAGCATTTT. Translating gives CAWNGGVSNQPQHF. The whole variable domain, filled in from reference TRBV30 and TRBJ1-5, reads SQTIHQWPATLVQPVGSPLSLECTVEGTSNPNLYWYRQAAGRGLQLLFYSVGIGQISSEVPQNLSASRPQDRQFILSSKKLLLSDSGFYLCAWNGGVSNQPQHFGDGTRLSIL.

This rearrangement joins TRBV2 to TRBJ2-1; 9 bases are a match to TRBD2. The CDR3 loop spans 14 amino acids. V lost 7 bases and J lost 3; bases outside the gene matches: 4. Per the germline V gene, CDR1 is SNHLY and CDR2 is FYNNEI. The DNA of the CDR3 is TGTGCCAGCAAATCTAGCGGGAACTACAATGAGCAGTTCTTC. Its protein is CASKSSGNYNEQFF.

The chain has TRBV5-5 and TRBJ1-1; D unresolved. The V gene lost 4 bases and the J gene lost 10 bases, with 17 bases spanning the gap. Per germline, CDR1 SGHKS and CDR2 YYEKEE (reference sequence). The CDR3 covers 13 residues. CDR3 in amino acids: CASSPSLGRGAFF. CDR3 DNA sequence: TGTGCCAGCAGCCCTTCTCTAGGGAGAGGAGCTTTCTTT.

The rearrangement links TRBV4-3 to TRBJ2-1; D not resolved. Germline CDR1 is LGHNA and CDR2 is YSLEER. Deletions cut 1 base from V and 4 bases from J, with 11 bases between. The CDR3 runs to 15 residues. CDR3 DNA: TGCGCCAGCAGCCAAGTGTGGCGGAATTACAATGAGCAGTTCTTC. It is translated as CASSQVWRNYNEQFF.

The chain employs TRBV4-1 and TRBJ1-6, with D perhaps matching TRBD1 (6 bases). CDR3 length: 14 amino acids. Trimming took 5 bases from V and 6 from J, leaving 11 bases between them. CDR1 is MGHRA and CDR2 is YSYEKL in the germline V gene. The CDR3 DNA reads as TGCGCCAGCAGCTCCAGACAGGCTAATTCACCCCTCCACTTT. Residues: CASSSRQANSPLHF.

V gene TRBV19 combines with J gene TRBJ1-6; 7 nucleotides line up with TRBD1. V lost 3 bases to trimming and J lost 5 bases; unmatched junction nucleotides: 1. Germline values: CDR1 LNHDA, CDR2 SQIVND (reference sequence). This CDR3 contains 14 residues. The CDR3 region is CASSMDRHNSPLHF. CDR3 coding DNA: TGTGCCAGTAGTATGGACAGGCATAATTCACCCCTCCACTTT.

The chain is built from TRBV7-5 and TRBJ2-6; the table's TRBD1 call for D was not verified on the DNA. TRBV7-5 is recorded as a pseudogene. The CDR3 spans 17 residues. CDR3 region: CARMCNSRQSRANVLTF. DNA of the CDR3: TGTGCCAGAATGTGTAATAGTAGACAAAGTCGGGCCAACGTCCTGACTTTC.

The J gene is TRBJ1-2, the V gene TRBV28; D is unresolved. Germline values: CDR1 MDHEN, CDR2 SYDVKM. The CDR3 length is 12 residues. The V end lost 3 bases, the J end lost 5 bases, and 7 bases lay between the germline ends. For the CDR3, the DNA is TGTGCCAGCAGTTTCCTGGATTATGGCTACACCTTC. Encoded protein: CASSFLDYGYTF.

V is TRBV11-2 and J is TRBJ2-1; D not certain. Germline V gene data show CDR1 as SGHAT and CDR2 as FQNNGV. Deletions cut 2 bases from V and 1 base from J, with 12 bases between. This CDR3 has 16 residues. The CDR3 bases are TGTGCCAGCAGCTTAACGAGCCTAATTTCCTACAATGAGCAGTTCTTC. The encoded protein is CASSLTSLISYNEQFF.

The V gene is TRBV6-1, the J gene TRBJ2-5; no clear D. This CDR3 contains 13 residues. V lost 1 base and J lost 1, with 4 bases in between. Per germline, CDR1 MNHNS and CDR2 SASEGT. CDR3 sequence: CASSEDLQETQYF. The CDR3 DNA follows: TGTGCCAGCAGTGAAGACCTCCAAGAGACCCAGTACTTC.

V gene TRBV7-2 combines with J gene TRBJ2-5; possible D gene TRBD2, 5 bases. The CDR3 consists of 12 residues. Trimming removed 5 bases from V and 9 bases from J, with 13 bases in between. Germline CDR1 SGHTA, CDR2 FQGNSA. In nucleotides, the CDR3 is TGTGCCAGCAGCCCCCGGGCCGGGGCCCAGTACTTC. Translating it yields CASSPRAGAQYF.

V is TRBV29-1 and J is TRBJ2-7; 13 bases match TRBD2. The V gene's germline CDR1 is SQVTM and CDR2 ANQGSEA. The V segment lost 4 bases and the J segment 6 bases; nucleotides outside the gene matches: 3. The CDR3 contains 13 residues. CDR3 sequence: CSVVGTSGTEQYF. The CDR3, as DNA: TGCAGCGTTGTGGGGACTAGCGGGACCGAGCAGTACTTC.

The chain recombines TRBV28 with TRBJ2-7; a weak D match, TRBD2 (5 bases). Deletions cut 5 bases from V and 3 bases from J, with 14 bases between. CDR3 length: 14 amino acids. Germline assignment: CDR1 MDHEN and CDR2 SYDVKM. CDR3 coding DNA: TGTGCCAGCAGTCTACGACTACGGGGCTACGAGCAGTACTTC. Translated, it gives CASSLRLRGYEQYF.

The CDR3 protein is CASSQDGTRGQGGYTF. CDR3 bases: TGCGCCAGCAGCCAAGACGGGACGCGGGGGCAGGGTGGCTACACCTTC. The chain joins TRBV4-1 to TRBJ1-2; possibly TRBD1 for D (6 bases). The germline V gene encodes CDR1 MGHRA and CDR2 YSYEKL. The CDR3 has 16 residues. Trimming took off 0 bases at V and 7 bases at J, with 18 bases between the two ends.

The genes are TRBV5-1 and TRBJ1-6; D ambiguous. Germline CDR1 SGHRS, CDR2 YFSETQ. Trimming took 2 bases from V and 7 from J, leaving 7 bases between them. CDR3 size: 13 residues. The CDR3 nucleotides are TGCGCCAGCAGCTTCTACATAAATTCACCCCTCCACTTT. It encodes CASSFYINSPLHF.

The rearrangement joins TRBV28 to TRBJ1-5; TRBD1 agrees at 10 bases. V was clipped by 7 bases and J by 4 bases; unmatched bases: 4. This CDR3 region has 14 residues. Germline CDR1 and CDR2: MDHEN and SYDVKM. The CDR3 here is CASTDRGRNQPQHF. The DNA of the CDR3 is TGTGCCAGCACTGACAGGGGGCGTAATCAGCCCCAGCATTTT.

The rearrangement joins TRBV30 to TRBJ1-2; D call uncertain. Germline values: CDR1 GTSNPN, CDR2 SVGIG (reference sequence). Deletions cut 3 bases from V and 7 bases from J, with 6 bases between. The length of the CDR3 is 10 residues. The CDR3 region is CAWRKGGYTF. The CDR3 nucleotides are TGTGCCTGGAGAAAGGGTGGCTACACCTTC.

This clone occurred a few times. The V and J genes are TRBV19 and TRBJ1-5; D not certain. Germline V CDR1 and CDR2: LNHDA, SQIVND (reference sequence). This CDR3 region has 15 residues. Trimming cost V 7 bases and J 2 bases, with 15 bases left between them. CDR3 sequence: CASTQSDLGNQPQHF. The CDR3 DNA follows: TGTGCCAGTACTCAGTCCGATCTAGGCAATCAGCCCCAGCATTTT.

V usage is TRBV7-3 and J usage is TRBJ2-3; D not resolved. CDR1 and CDR2 (germline): SGHTA, FQGTGA. The length of the CDR3 is 13 residues. V lost 2 bases and J lost 3, with 6 bases in between. CDR3 nucleotides: TGTGCCAGCAGCTTAGCACCGACAGATACGCAGTATTTT. Translating it yields CASSLAPTDTQYF.

This clone was found a few times. V usage is TRBV4-1 and J usage is TRBJ1-2, with TRBD1 as a possible D gene (6 bases). Trimming cost V 1 base and J 1 base, with 16 bases left between them. This CDR3 contains 17 residues. CDR1 MGHRA and CDR2 YSYEKL come from the germline V gene. For the CDR3, the DNA is TGCGCCAGCAGCCAAGCCCCACTCAGGGGCTTTAACTATGGCTACACCTTC. Its translation is CASSQAPLRGFNYGYTF.

J is TRBJ2-2 and V is TRBV2; the match to TRBD1 covers 7 bases. J lost 5 bases, V lost 6 bases, and 6 bases had no gene match. Germline V CDR1 and CDR2: SNHLY, FYNNEI. This CDR3 has 14 residues. The CDR3, as DNA: TGTGCCAGCAGAGGGGACAGCTCTACCGGGGAGCTGTTTTTT. Protein sequence: CASRGDSSTGELFF.

The V gene is TRBV5-6, the J gene TRBJ2-1; a possible D gene is TRBD1 (5 bases). The CDR3 sequence is 16 residues long. CDR1 SGHDT and CDR2 YYEEEE come from the germline V gene. V was shortened by 3 bases and J by 0 bases, with 13 bases between the two germline ends. The CDR3 here is CASSSRERSSYNEQFF. The CDR3 bases are TGTGCCAGCAGCTCCAGGGAAAGGAGCTCCTACAATGAGCAGTTCTTC. The entire variable domain, with the rest obtained from reference TRBV5-6 and TRBJ2-1, is as follows: DAGVTQSPTHLIKTRGQQVTLRCSPKSGHDTVSWYQQALGQGPQFIFQYYEEEERQRGNFPDRFSGHQFPNYSSELNVNALLLGDSALYLCASSSRERSSYNEQFFGPGTRLTVL.

The chain has TRBV2 and TRBJ1-2, with TRBD1 matching over 7 bases. The CDR3 runs to 14 residues. Germline trimming cut 6 bases from V and 8 bases from J; bases unmatched to any gene: 12. Germline assignment: CDR1 SNHLY and CDR2 FYNNEI. For the CDR3, the DNA is TGTGCCAGCAGCCGGGACAGCCAACGCTACGGCTACACCTTC. It encodes CASSRDSQRYGYTF.

This clone was detected only once. The gene calls are TRBV6-4 and TRBJ2-6; D is uncertain. Trimming left V 0 bases short and J 4 bases short, with 7 bases between. The CDR3 spans 15 residues. CDR1 is MRHNA and CDR2 is SNTAGT in the germline V gene. The CDR3 region has the DNA TGTGCCAGCAGTGACTCGACATCCGGGGCCAACGTCCTGACTTTC. Translated, it gives CASSDSTSGANVLTF.

The chain carries TRBV9 and TRBJ2-3; TRBD2 aligns across 8 bases. Germline V gene lookup returns CDR1 SGDLS and CDR2 YYNGEE. After removal of 4 bases from V and 2 bases from J, the junction contained 9 bases not matched to a gene. This CDR3 has 16 amino acids. CDR3 DNA sequence: TGTGCCAGCAGCACTCATAGCGGGAAGCCCACAGATACGCAGTATTTT. Encoded protein: CASSTHSGKPTDTQYF.

The V and J genes are TRBV7-6 and TRBJ2-5; D is uncertain. The CDR3 runs 14 residues. The V end lost 5 bases, the J end lost 0 bases, and 10 bases lay between the germline ends. Germline assignment: CDR1 SGHVS and CDR2 FNYEAQ. CDR3 region: CASSRDRNQETQYF. The CDR3 DNA is TGTGCCAGCAGCCGCGATAGGAACCAAGAGACCCAGTACTTC.

This clone occurred a few times. This chain links TRBV5-1 with TRBJ1-1, with D hard to call. The CDR3 sequence is 16 residues long. V was clipped by 0 bases and J by 0 bases, with 12 bases between them. In germline, CDR1 is SGHRS, CDR2 YFSETQ. In DNA form, the CDR3 reads TGCGCCAGCAGCTTGGAGCCCACTGGGCTGAACACTGAAGCTTTCTTT. The encoded protein is CASSLEPTGLNTEAFF.

CDR3 in DNA: TGCGCCAGCAGCCTCGTTCCGCCGGGACAGGGGAGGAACGATGAGCAGTTCTTC. The encoded protein is CASSLVPPGQGRNDEQFF. The chain couples TRBV5-1 to TRBJ2-1; 10 bases match TRBD1. This CDR3 spans 18 amino acids. The V gene's germline CDR1 is SGHRS and CDR2 YFSETQ. V was pared by 4 bases and J by 8 bases, with 18 bases of the junction left unmatched.

V gene TRBV7-9 combines with J gene TRBJ2-3, with a weak D call TRBD2 (5 bases). This CDR3 region has 15 residues. Germline CDR1 is SEHNR and CDR2 is FQNEAQ (reference sequence). Trimming stripped 5 bases from V and 0 bases from J, with 12 bases between. CDR3 loop: CASSRTPRSTDTQYF. CDR3 DNA: TGTGCCAGCAGCCGGACTCCAAGGAGCACAGATACGCAGTATTTT. Together with reference TRBV7-9 and TRBJ2-3, the CDR3 gives the full variable domain: DTGVSQNPRHKITKRGQNVTFRCDPISEHNRLYWYRQTLGQGPEFLTYFQNEAQLEKSRLLSDRFSAERPKGSFSTLEIQRTEQGDSAMYLCASSRTPRSTDTQYFGPGTRLTVL.